The rows below give T cell receptor beta chains drawn from one sample of a study of T cells after yellow fever vaccination. TCRdb analysed the 5' RACE reads with MiXCR anew, one entry per CDR3 protein. This table has approximately 160,000 distinct CDR3 sequences, approximately 9.7% appearing once. The sample here was CD8+ T cells sorted from PBMCs, taken 45 days after the yellow fever booster vaccination. These TCRs come from a young man who received the YFV17D yellow fever vaccine. Each CDR3 is given with its conserved first and last residue. The D gene is left open where the match is weak. The size field is filled for only some rows; it gives once, few, many or a size class.

many	TRBJ2-1	TRBV6-5	13	.	TGTGCCAGCAGTCTTCGGGGCAACAATGAGCAGTTCTTC	CASSLRGNNEQFF
many	TRBJ2-3	TRBV6-5	18	TRBD1	TGTGCCAGCAGTTCATCTTCCTACAGGGGGACAGGCCCAGATACGCAGTATTTT	CASSSSSYRGTGPDTQYF
.	TRBJ2-3	TRBV20-1	16	.	TGCAGTGCTAGAGAGCGCGAAGGGGCCCGCACAGATACGCAGTATTTT	CSAREREGARTDTQYF
few	TRBJ2-1	TRBV4-2	11	.	TGTGCCAGCAGTCGACTCAATGAGCAGTTCTTC	CASSRLNEQFF
few	TRBJ2-1	TRBV5-1	14	TRBD1	TGCGCCAGCACCCGGGGGACAGGTAACAATGAGCAGTTCTTC	CASTRGTGNNEQFF
.	TRBJ1-1	TRBV7-9	16	TRBD1	TGTGCCAGCAGCCTCACATTAAGAACAGGGGAAGGTGAAGCTTTCTTT	CASSLTLRTGEGEAFF
few	TRBJ1-2	TRBV4-3	17	TRBD1	TGCGCCAGCAGCCAAGATTCCGTCGCAACAGGGGACTATGGCTACACCTTC	CASSQDSVATGDYGYTF
.	TRBJ2-3	TRBV27	14	.	TGTGCCAGCAGTTTAAAACCAATGGGCCCTGCACAGTATTTT	CASSLKPMGPAQYF
few	TRBJ2-3	TRBV7-9	16	.	TGTGCCAGCAGCTCCGCAAGGGCGCTCGTCACAGATACGCAGTATTTT	CASSSARALVTDTQYF
medium-sized	TRBJ1-3	TRBV10-3	14	.	TGTGCCATCATGAGGGATACGACTGGAAACACCATATATTTT	CAIMRDTTGNTIYF
many	TRBJ2-3	TRBV4-1	14	TRBD1	TGCGCCAGCAGCCAAGTACAGGGGACGGATACGCAGTATTTT	CASSQVQGTDTQYF
few	TRBJ1-3	TRBV7-9	14	TRBD1	TGTGCCAGCAGCGACAGGGGTGGAGGAAACACCATATATTTT	CASSDRGGGNTIYF
many	TRBJ2-7	TRBV7-8	14	.	TGTGCCAGCAGCTTATATACAGGTTTCTACGAGCAGTACTTC	CASSLYTGFYEQYF
few	TRBJ2-3	TRBV7-7	14	.	TGTGCCAGCAGCTTAGATGTGGGTTCAGATACGCAGTATTTT	CASSLDVGSDTQYF
.	TRBJ2-1	TRBV10-2	12	.	TGCGCCAGCAGTGCCGAGGAGTATGAGCAGTTCTTC	CASSAEEYEQFF
.	TRBJ2-1	TRBV7-3	14	TRBD1	TGTGCCAGCAGCTCCCGAGACAGGGCGGATGAGCAGTTCTTC	CASSSRDRADEQFF
.	TRBJ2-5	TRBV20-1	14	.	TGCAGTGCTACGTTGGACAGGGAGGGAGAGACCCAGTACTTC	CSATLDREGETQYF
few	TRBJ1-4	TRBV7-2	14	.	TGTGCCAGCTCGGGGGGCTGGAGTAATGAAAAACTGTTTTTT	CASSGGWSNEKLFF
.	TRBJ2-3	TRBV12-3/TRBV12-4	15	TRBD1	TGTGCCAGCAGGGGACCGGGACAGTCACCAGATACGCAGTATTTT	CASRGPGQSPDTQYF
few	TRBJ2-5	TRBV12-5	14	TRBD2	TGTGCTAGTGACGGACTAGCGGGGGTTGAGACCCAGTACTTC	CASDGLAGVETQYF
.	TRBJ2-1	TRBV7-9	16	TRBD1	TGTGCCAGCAGCTATACAGGGGGCATCGGGGACAATGAGCAGTTCTTC	CASSYTGGIGDNEQFF
.	TRBJ2-3	TRBV3-1	16	TRBD2	TGTGCCAGCCGAATTTGGACTAGCGGGGGGGTGGATACGCAGTATTTT	CASRIWTSGGVDTQYF
.	TRBJ2-3	TRBV7-9	17	TRBD2	TGTGCCAGCAGCCCACACCCTAGCGGGGGGGCTATGGATACGCAGTATTTT	CASSPHPSGGAMDTQYF
few	TRBJ2-1	TRBV27	14	TRBD2	TGTGCCAGCACCCCTAGCGGGGAATACAATGAGCAGTTCTTC	CASTPSGEYNEQFF
few	TRBJ1-1	TRBV15	14	.	TGTGCCACCAGCCGGGGAGGGATGAACACTGAAGCTTTCTTT	CATSRGGMNTEAFF